The entry below describes one TCR beta chain. Sequencing of TCR beta was performed on blood CD8+ and CD4+ T cells. The study used treatment-naive patients who had stable or active relapsing-remitting disease as multiple sclerosis controls. TEMRA cells were enriched by FACS, and CD4+ and CD8+ T cells were negatively isolated. CDR1 and CDR2 from the germline V gene are SGHDT and YYEEEE. V lost 5 bases and J lost 2; bases outside the gene matches: 13. This CDR3 has 16 residues. RNA totalling about 0.5 to 1 ug underwent reverse transcription with random hexamers. An immunoSEQ multiplex PCR amplified TCR beta CDR3 over 54 Vbeta and 13 Jbeta. TCRdb re-called the immunoSEQ multiplex PCR reads with MiXCR, one entry per CDR3 protein. The repertoire holds about 250,000 distinct CDR3 sequences, around 95% seen once, with 0.065% to 0.08% in the top ten. This sample was taken from a study of CD8 T cells in Susac syndrome.

The chain recombines TRBV5-6 with TRBJ2-7; the match to TRBD2 covers 7 bases. The receptor was derived from a human donor with multiple sclerosis. What was sequenced was CD4+ T cells from PBMCs. DNA of the CDR3: TGTGCCAGCAGAGAGCTTGGTGCGGGAGTTACCTACGAGCAGTACGTC. This codes for CASRELGAGVTYEQYV.